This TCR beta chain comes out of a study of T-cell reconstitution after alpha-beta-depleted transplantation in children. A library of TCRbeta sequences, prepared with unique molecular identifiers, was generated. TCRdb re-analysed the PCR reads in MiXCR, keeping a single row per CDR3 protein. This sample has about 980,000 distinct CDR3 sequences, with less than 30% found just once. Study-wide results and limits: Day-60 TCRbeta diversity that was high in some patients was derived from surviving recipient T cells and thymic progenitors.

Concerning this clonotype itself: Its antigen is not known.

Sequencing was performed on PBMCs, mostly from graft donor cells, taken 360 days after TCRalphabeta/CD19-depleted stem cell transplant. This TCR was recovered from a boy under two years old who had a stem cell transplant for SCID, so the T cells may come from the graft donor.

The CDR3 nucleotides read TGTGCCAGCAGCTTCCAGACAGGGGGACCTTACAATGAGCAGTTCTTC. This codes for CASSFQTGGPYNEQFF. The J gene is TRBJ2-1, the V gene TRBV7-6; 9 nucleotides match TRBD1. The CDR3 is 16 amino acids. The V and J ends lost 3 bases and 4 bases, in that order; junction bases with no gene match: 7. CDR1 and CDR2 (germline): SGHVS, FNYEAQ.